One sample yielded the 15 T cell receptor beta chains listed below, sequenced in a study of glioma-infiltrating T cells. Amplification of TCR alpha and beta CDR3 regions from RNA used iRepertoire nested multiplex PCR. TCRdb redid the calling of the multiplex PCR reads with MiXCR, one entry per CDR3 protein. The table lists some 10,000 distinct CDR3 sequences, roughly 59% of them singletons. Sequenced input: glioma tissue, nonneoplastic brain tissue, or PBMCs (not recorded which). These receptors all come from a human donor with low-grade glioma or glioblastoma, undergoing nonglioma brain surgery, or in good health (not recorded which).

Ten or more counts support this clonotype. CDR3 amino acids: CASSLALLNEKLFF. CDR3 nucleotides: TGTGCCAGCAGTTTGGCTCTTCTGAATGAAAAACTGTTTTTT. The genes are TRBV12-3 or TRBV12-4 and TRBJ1-4; D gene unclear. V lost 3 bases to trimming and J lost 5 bases, with 10 bases between them. The CDR3 is 14 residues long.

A remark on this clonotype: A much larger clone lies a single base off, so this may be a read error. The V and J genes are TRBV7-9 and TRBJ2-3; D perhaps matches TRBD2 (6 bases). V was clipped by 11 bases and J by 1 base, with 22 bases between them. Germline V gene sequence: CDR1 SEHNR, CDR2 FQNEAQ (reference sequence). The CDR3 contains 16 residues. CDR3 DNA sequence: TGTGCCGGTGCTTCCCCACTGGCGGGGCGCACAGATACGCAGTATTTT. Its protein product is CAGASPLAGRTDTQYF.

V and J are TRBV19 and TRBJ1-5, with a possible D match to TRBD1 (5 bases). V lost 6 bases to trimming and J lost 7 bases, with 13 bases between them. The CDR3 loop spans 13 amino acids. Germline V gene data show CDR1 as LNHDA and CDR2 as SQIVND (reference sequence). CDR3 region: CASSPGHGQPQHF. CDR3 in DNA: TGTGCCAGTAGCCCAGGGCATGGCCAGCCCCAGCATTTT.

CDR3 protein: CASSLLGGPLYEQFF. As DNA, the CDR3 is TGTGCCAGCAGTTTACTGGGGGGGCCCCTCTATGAGCAGTTCTTC. The chain carries TRBV28 and TRBJ2-1; tentatively, D is TRBD2 (7 bases). Germline V CDR1 and CDR2: MDHEN, SYDVKM. The CDR3 runs to 15 residues. V dropped 2 bases and J dropped 8 bases, with 16 bases sitting between them.

Remarks on this clonotype: Germline is not matched at one junction end, which may reflect a read error. This chain connects TRBV6-1 to TRBJ2-7; 7 positions agree with TRBD1. Germline CDR1 and CDR2: MNHNS and SASEGT. The CDR3 has 15 residues. This chain's CDR3 is CAGSTPMTGCYEQYF. Written as DNA, the CDR3 is TGTGCCGGCAGTACTCCCATGACAGGGTGCTACGAGCAGTACTTC.

This clonotype has at least ten counts. The chain combines TRBV4-1 with TRBJ2-7; D is unclear. V shed 1 base and J shed 2 bases, with 12 bases lying between them. The CDR3 consists of 15 residues. From germline, CDR1 is MGHRA and CDR2 YSYEKL. The CDR3 spells CASSQVAQATYEQYF. The CDR3 DNA is TGCGCCAGCAGCCAAGTTGCCCAGGCAACCTACGAGCAGTACTTC.

This clonotype qualifies as medium-sized. The rearrangement links TRBV29-1 to TRBJ2-7; 7 bases map to TRBD1. Unmatched junction bases numbered 10, after V lost 6 bases and J lost 2 bases. Germline lookup yields CDR1 SQVTM and CDR2 ANQGSEA. The CDR3 loop spans 14 amino acids. The chain's CDR3 is CSVTMGTATYEQYF. As DNA, the CDR3 is TGCAGCGTGACTATGGGGACAGCAACCTACGAGCAGTACTTC.

Comments on this clonotype: One end of the junction varies from germline; a read error may be responsible. The chain couples TRBV11-2 to TRBJ2-7; 7 nucleotides match TRBD1. This CDR3 is 14 amino acids long. The germline CDR1 and CDR2 sequences are SGHAT and FQNNGV. CDR3 in DNA: TGTGCCAGCAGCTTCGGACAGGTTAGAGGCGAGAAGTACTTC. The encoded protein is CASSFGQVRGEKYF.

This clonotype appeared many times. This sequence joins TRBV3-1 and TRBJ2-1; D call uncertain. The CDR3 extends over 11 amino acids. V lost 4 bases and J 5 bases, leaving 3 bases between the germline ends. Germline CDR1 LGHDT, CDR2 YNNKEL (reference sequence). CDR3 coding DNA: TGTGCCAGCAGCCTTAACAATGAGCAGTTCTTC. Translation gives CASSLNNEQFF.

This clonotype was found once. The V gene is TRBV2, the J gene TRBJ2-7; 7 bases align to TRBD1. This CDR3 is 13 amino acids long. CDR1 is SNHLY, CDR2 FYNNEI, per germline. With 9 bases clipped from V and 4 bases from J, the junction kept 9 bases outside the gene matches. CDR3 nucleotide sequence: TGTGCCAGAGGACAGGACCCTTCATACGAGCAGTACTTC. Protein: CARGQDPSYEQYF.

This clonotype was detected many times. The genes are TRBV29-1 and TRBJ1-2; 10 nucleotides match TRBD1. CDR3 length equals 16 residues. The V gene end was trimmed by 1 base and the J gene end by 7 bases; junction bases not matched to a gene: 12. Looked up from germline, CDR1 is SQVTM and CDR2 is ANQGSEA. The CDR3, as DNA: TGCAGCGTTGAAGGTTCTATACGGGACAGGGGATCTGGCTACACCTTC. Amino acids: CSVEGSIRDRGSGYTF.

This clonotype was picked up many times. This sequence joins TRBV29-1 and TRBJ1-1, with D perhaps matching TRBD1 (5 bases). CDR1 is SQVTM and CDR2 is ANQGSEA in the germline V gene. This CDR3 has 12 residues. Trimming stripped 4 bases from V and 5 bases from J, with 11 bases between. The CDR3 bases are TGCAGCGTTGGAGGACATGGTACTGAAGCTTTCTTT. Its translation is CSVGGHGTEAFF.

Comment on this clonotype: The missing conserved phenylalanine or tryptophan at the end of this CDR3 makes a read error likely. The genes are TRBV29-1 and TRBJ2-7; possibly TRBD2 for D (5 bases). The CDR3 runs to 12 residues. Trimming removed 5 bases at V and 6 bases at J, with 14 bases between. Germline-derived CDR1 and CDR2 are SQVTM and ANQGSEA. The CDR3 region has the DNA TGCAGCGTTTCCGGTACTGGAGGCGAGCAGTACCTC. Amino acid sequence: CSVSGTGGEQYL.

This clonotype appeared many times. With a much larger clone just one base away, this may be a read error. The rearrangement joins TRBV10-3 to TRBJ1-5, with TRBD1 matching over 12 bases. The CDR3 has 14 amino acids. CDR1 is ENHRY, CDR2 SYGVKD, per germline. J gave up 7 bases and V 8 bases, and 6 bases lay outside the gene matches. The CDR3 loop reads CAIGGQGAVQPQHF. In nucleotides, the CDR3 is TGTGCCATCGGGGGACAGGGGGCTGTCCAGCCCCAGCATTTT.

This clonotype has a count of ten or more. V gene TRBV19 combines with J gene TRBJ2-5, with a tentative D call TRBD2 (5 bases). CDR3 length equals 14 residues. The germline CDR1 and CDR2 sequences are LNHDA and SQIVND (reference sequence). Trimming pared 3 bases from V and 4 bases from J, leaving 12 bases between. CDR3 in amino acids: CASSIPQRRETQYF. The CDR3 DNA follows: TGTGCCAGTAGTATCCCCCAGCGGAGAGAGACCCAGTACTTC. The full variable domain, its missing parts supplied by reference TRBV19 and TRBJ2-5, is DGGITQSPKYLFRKEGQNVTLSCEQNLNHDAMYWYRQDPGQGLRLIYYSQIVNDFQKGDIAEGYSVSREKKESFPLTVTSAQKNPTAFYLCASSIPQRRETQYFGPGTRLLVL.